The TCR beta chain under discussion was sequenced for a study of blood T cell repertoires in COVID-19. At the level of the study: Specimens from acute and convalescent COVID-19 originated in the United States, Italy and Spain. From T cells, B-cell-depleted T cells, or PBMCs came the material, which was cDNA or gDNA.

As processed by the authors: Scientists estimated how many nucleated cells there were by amplifying reference gene primers. Clones were read by immunoSEQ multiplex PCR, and TCRdb kept only the in-frame ones, dropping some. The V and J calls and clone size were taken over from that table, and D and trimming were inferred from the DNA. The sample holds about 160,000 clones, approximately 80% seen once. Germline-derived CDR1 and CDR2 are SGHRS and YFSETQ. The CDR3 extends over 15 amino acids. J gave up 3 bases and V 0 bases, and 1 base lay outside the gene matches. This chain uses TRBV5-1 with TRBJ2-2; 8 bases align to TRBD2. The sequencing input was peripheral blood. The receptor was isolated from a woman older than 75 with acute or convalescent COVID-19. The DNA for the CDR3 is TGCGCCAGCAGCTTGGGAGCGGGAGACACCGGGGAGCTGTTTTTT. Translating it yields CASSLGAGDTGELFF.